The sequence of this T cell receptor (beta chain) was determined in a study of monozygotic twins with inflammatory bowel disease. Study-level results: Discordant twins showed the same repertoire similarity as concordant twins, possibly from limited power.

From whole blood, total RNA was isolated without any sorting of T cells. Addition of UMIs with a 6-nucleotide sample barcode was achieved by template switching. Following a re-call of the 5' RACE reads, TCRdb has one entry per CDR3 protein and lacks DNA. The table lists about 380,000 distinct CDR3 sequences. CDR1 and CDR2 from the germline V gene are LGHNA and YNFKEQ. The CDR3 is 14 amino acids. Concerning this clonotype: Its antigen is unidentified.

The clonotype comes from a human donor with ulcerative colitis or Crohn's disease, or a healthy co-twin of an affected twin (not recorded which). The sequenced sample consisted of blood. V usage is TRBV4-2 and J usage is TRBJ1-5; TCRdb's D gene call, TRBD1, goes unchecked for lack of DNA. The CDR3 sequence is CASSGGTVNQPQHF.